A selection of T cell receptor beta chains follows, all from one sample in a study of CD8 T cells in ankylosing spondylitis. In TCRdb, the 5' RACE reads were re-called with MiXCR into one record per CDR3 protein. The sample carries under 950,000 distinct CDR3 sequences, about 20% recorded once. The sequenced material came from blood, either unsorted or a sorted T cell fraction (not recorded which). Receptor source: a male donor with ankylosing spondylitis. CDR3s include the opening cysteine and the closing phenylalanine or tryptophan. Fields, in order: J gene, CDR3 length, D gene, V gene, clone size, CDR3 protein, CDR3 DNA. The D gene is left open where the match is weak. Clone size is not always given. Where it is, it says once, few, many or a class for expanded clones.

TRBJ1-5,15,-,TRBV6-1,-,CASKVEGPSNQPQHF,TGTGCCAGCAAAGTGGAGGGGCCAAGCAATCAGCCCCAGCATTTT
TRBJ2-3,17,TRBD1,TRBV5-1,few,CASSLIGGQGRTDTQYF,TGCGCCAGCAGCCTAATCGGCGGACAGGGGAGAACAGATACGCAGTATTTT
TRBJ1-1,16,TRBD1,TRBV12-3/TRBV12-4,many,CASSYVGTGRSTEAFF,TGTGCCAGCAGCTACGTGGGGACAGGGAGGTCCACTGAAGCTTTCTTT
TRBJ1-5,14,-,TRBV2,-,CASNPSGGVQPQHF,TGTGCCAGCAACCCAAGCGGGGGAGTTCAGCCCCAGCATTTT
TRBJ2-5,14,TRBD1,TRBV2,-,CASSGGQIFETQYF,TGTGCCAGCAGTGGGGGACAGATTTTTGAGACCCAGTACTTC
TRBJ2-1,17,-,TRBV24-1,many,CATSDYTGSGSYNEQFF,TGTGCCACCAGTGATTATACAGGCAGTGGCTCCTACAATGAGCAGTTCTTC
TRBJ2-3,17,TRBD1,TRBV4-3,-,CASSLHLTGMVTDTQYF,TGCGCCAGCAGCCTCCACTTGACAGGGATGGTCACAGATACGCAGTATTTT
TRBJ1-2,15,-,TRBV12-3/TRBV12-4,-,CASSLLLQDSYGYTF,TGTGCCAGCAGTTTATTACTACAAGACAGCTATGGCTACACCTTC
TRBJ2-6,20,TRBD2,TRBV20-1,few,CSARDGTSGGGFDGANVLTF,TGCAGTGCTAGAGATGGGACTAGCGGGGGGGGATTTGATGGGGCCAACGTCCTGACTTTC
TRBJ2-1,16,TRBD1,TRBV11-1,-,CASSLGWTGGYNEQFF,TGTGCCAGCAGCTTAGGCTGGACAGGGGGCTACAATGAGCAGTTCTTC
TRBJ1-2,13,TRBD1,TRBV15,few,CATSRTGGDGYTF,TGTGCCACCAGTCGGACAGGGGGCGATGGCTACACCTTC
TRBJ2-2,14,-,TRBV20-1,-,CSASRRQNTGELFF,TGCAGTGCTTCCCGTCGGCAGAACACCGGGGAGCTGTTTTTT
TRBJ2-1,18,TRBD2,TRBV11-2,many,CASSLEARASGRASEQFF,TGTGCCAGCAGCTTAGAGGCTCGGGCTAGCGGGAGGGCCAGTGAGCAGTTCTTC
TRBJ2-7,16,TRBD2,TRBV29-1,few,CSVATGLAGARYEQYF,TGCAGCGTTGCGACGGGACTAGCGGGAGCGAGGTACGAGCAGTACTTC
TRBJ1-3,15,-,TRBV28,few,CASRPVGGTGNTIYF,TGTGCCAGCAGGCCAGTGGGGGGGACTGGAAACACCATATATTTT
TRBJ2-5,13,-,TRBV27,-,CASSRTRKETQYF,TGTGCCAGCAGCCGAACTAGGAAGGAGACCCAGTACTTC
TRBJ1-1,14,-,TRBV4-1,-,CASSQEIGRPEAFF,TGCGCCAGCAGCCAAGAAATCGGTCGGCCAGAAGCTTTCTTT
TRBJ2-1,16,TRBD1,TRBV9,-,CASSVVGQGAYNEQFF,TGTGCCAGCAGCGTAGTTGGGCAGGGGGCCTACAATGAGCAGTTCTTC
TRBJ1-3,17,-,TRBV5-8,few,CASSPSRRGQSGNTIYF,TGTGCCAGCAGCCCAAGCCGCAGGGGTCAGTCTGGAAACACCATATATTTT
TRBJ2-7,13,TRBD1,TRBV20-1,few,CSASTGTVYEQYF,TGCAGTGCGTCAACCGGGACAGTCTACGAGCAGTACTTC
TRBJ1-3,17,-,TRBV3-1,-,CASSPLPETHSGNTIYF,TGTGCCAGCAGCCCCCTACCAGAGACGCACTCTGGAAACACCATATATTTT
TRBJ2-1,18,-,TRBV20-1,many,CSAPGGGGSDGTYNEQFF,TGCAGTGCCCCCGGGGGAGGGGGAAGCGACGGCACCTACAATGAGCAGTTCTTC
TRBJ2-1,14,TRBD2,TRBV7-3,-,CASSWGGPHNEQFF,TGTGCCAGCAGCTGGGGGGGTCCCCACAATGAGCAGTTCTTC
TRBJ1-1,15,TRBD1,TRBV7-8,-,CASTTQGALHTEAFF,TGTGCCAGCACCACACAGGGGGCGCTTCACACTGAAGCTTTCTTT
TRBJ2-7,15,TRBD1,TRBV27,-,CASSLSWDRNYEQYF,TGTGCCAGCAGTTTATCATGGGACAGGAACTACGAGCAGTACTTC
TRBJ2-7,15,-,TRBV28,-,CASTYSGYSAYEQYF,TGTGCCAGCACGTATTCAGGATATTCGGCCTACGAGCAGTACTTC
TRBJ2-2,14,TRBD2,TRBV20-1,-,CSARVRGRAGELFF,TGCAGTGCTAGAGTACGCGGGAGGGCCGGGGAGCTGTTTTTT